These 19 T cell receptor beta chains were sequenced from one sample in a study of blood T cell repertoires in COVID-19 (dated by TCRdb to 2020 to 2021). Library preparation employed the immunoSEQ multiplex PCR assay. As stored in TCRdb, this immuneACCESS dataset retains in-frame rearrangements with V and J assigned. A fraction of the clones does not appear; measured against another copy, unresolved V genes explain less than half of the discrepancy, and the remainder lacks a known reason. This sample comprises a few hundred thousand clones, under 90% of them detected only once. Of the sample, 2% to 2.5% falls within the top ten clones. Specimen: peripheral blood. The receptors were gathered from a man aged 45-65 years with acute or convalescent COVID-19.

This chain uses TRBV6-6 with TRBJ1-2; D is perhaps TRBD1 (5 bases). Trimming left V 1 base short and J 5 bases short, with 17 bases between. The CDR3 contains 16 residues. CDR1 and CDR2 (germline): MNHNY, SVGAGI (reference sequence). CDR3 coding DNA: TGTGCCAGCAGTTACTACAGGAGCCCCGTTTCTTATGGCTACACCTTC. Amino acids: CASSYYRSPVSYGYTF.

This chain connects TRBV30 to TRBJ2-3; 7 bases agree with TRBD2. J was trimmed by 1 base and V by 6 bases; bases with no gene match: 10. The CDR3 spans 15 residues. Germline CDR1 GTSNPN, CDR2 SVGIG (reference sequence). The CDR3 protein is CACPPLGGGTDTQYF. DNA of the CDR3: TGTGCCTGCCCACCTTTGGGGGGGGGCACAGATACGCAGTATTTT.

The chain combines TRBV27 with TRBJ1-2; 9 bases match TRBD1. With 5 bases clipped from V and 3 bases from J, the junction kept 7 bases outside the gene matches. The CDR3 contains 15 residues. Germline V gene sequence: CDR1 MNHEY, CDR2 SMNVEV (reference sequence). CDR3 bases: TGTGCCAGCAGTCTAACAGGGGGCGCACACTATGGCTACACCTTC. Translated: CASSLTGGAHYGYTF.

DNA of the CDR3: TGTGCCAGCAGCTTAGGTACGGGGGGAGCCTACAATGAGCAGTTCTTC. Protein: CASSLGTGGAYNEQFF. The rearrangement links TRBV11-2 to TRBJ2-1, with 7 positions matching TRBD2. Germline CDR1 SGHAT, CDR2 FQNNGV. The trim removed 1 base at V and 2 bases at J, leaving 5 bases unmatched. CDR3 size: 16 residues.

The gene calls are TRBV18 and TRBJ1-3; 9 bases are a match to TRBD1. CDR1 KGHSH and CDR2 LQKENI come from the germline V gene. V shed 4 bases, J shed 4 bases, and the junction held 8 bases outside the gene matches. CDR3 length equals 16 residues. The CDR3 region is CASSQGQGSGGNTIYF. Here the CDR3 DNA reads TGTGCCAGCTCACAGGGACAGGGCTCAGGCGGAAACACCATATATTTT.

The CDR3: CASSPRTRPQGDEQFF. For the CDR3, the DNA is TGTGCCAGCAGCCCTCGGACTCGGCCACAGGGGGATGAGCAGTTCTTC. This chain links TRBV3-1 (or the pseudogene TRBV3-2) with TRBJ2-1, with 8 bases fitting TRBD1. From germline, CDR1 is LGHDT and CDR2 YNNKEL (reference sequence). Trimming cost V 4 bases and J 8 bases; bases outside gene matches: 13. The CDR3 contains 16 residues.

The rearrangement joins TRBV4-2 to TRBJ1-1, with no clear D. Germline V gene lookup returns CDR1 LGHNA and CDR2 YNFKEQ. This CDR3 has 14 residues. With 1 base removed from V and 4 bases from J, the gap between germline ends came to 10 bases. CDR3 sequence: CASSQGAAGTEAFF. The CDR3 nucleotides read TGTGCCAGCAGCCAAGGGGCGGCGGGCACTGAAGCTTTCTTT.

The V gene is TRBV15, the J gene TRBJ1-2; 8 bases line up with TRBD1. Unmatched junction bases numbered 21, after V lost 7 bases and J lost 8 bases. CDR3 length: 17 amino acids. CDR1 and CDR2 from the germline V gene are LNHNV and YYDKDF (reference sequence). In DNA, the CDR3 is TGTGCCACCAAAAACGCGAGAGAGACAGGGGTCGGGTTGGGCTACACCTTC. Translating it yields CATKNARETGVGLGYTF.

V usage is TRBV30 and J usage is TRBJ2-2; D is unresolved. This CDR3 is 13 amino acids long. The germline gives CDR1 GTSNPN, CDR2 SVGIG (reference sequence). V was trimmed by 8 bases and J by 6 bases, leaving 16 bases between them. The CDR3 DNA reads TGTGCCCTGGATAGAACGGGTCCCGGGGAGCTGTTTTTT. Residues: CALDRTGPGELFF. The full variable domain, in which reference TRBV30 and TRBJ2-2 provide the parts outside the CDR3, is SQTIHQWPATLVQPVGSPLSLECTVEGTSNPNLYWYRQAAGRGLQLLFYSVGIGQISSEVPQNLSASRPQDRQFILSSKKLLLSDSGFYLCALDRTGPGELFFGEGSRLTVL.

The chain joins TRBV3-1 (or the pseudogene TRBV3-2) to TRBJ1-4; no clear D gene. The length of the CDR3 is 11 residues. CDR1 and CDR2 (germline): LGHDT, YNNKEL (reference sequence). The V gene lost 1 base and the J gene lost 12 bases, with 6 bases spanning the gap. CDR3 region: CASSQASELFF. In nucleotides, the CDR3 is TGTGCCAGCAGCCAAGCATCGGAACTGTTTTTT.

The CDR3 DNA sequence: TGTGCCAGCAGCCACCGGACTAGCGGGGACTATGAGCAGTTCTTC. Protein product: CASSHRTSGDYEQFF. The chain is built from TRBV7-2 and TRBJ2-1, with 12 bases aligning to TRBD2. The CDR3 is made up of 15 amino acids. In germline, CDR1 is SGHTA, CDR2 FQGNSA. V gave up 5 bases and J gave up 8 bases; unmatched junction bases: 7. The whole variable domain, filled in from reference TRBV7-2 and TRBJ2-1, reads GAGVSQSPSNKVTEKGKDVELRCDPISGHTALYWYRQSLGQGLEFLIYFQGNSAPDKSGLPSDRFSAERTGGSVSTLTIQRTQQEDSAVYLCASSHRTSGDYEQFFGPGTRLTVL.

The chain recombines TRBV30 with TRBJ1-2; 8 bases align to TRBD1. The V and J ends lost 4 bases and 6 bases, in that order; junction bases with no gene match: 10. The V gene's germline CDR1 is GTSNPN and CDR2 SVGIG (reference sequence). The length of the CDR3 is 14 residues. The CDR3, as DNA: TGTGCCTGGATAATTCTGGACAGGGCTAATGGCTACACCTTC. Translated, it gives CAWIILDRANGYTF.

This clone was seen just once. The chain links TRBV6-1 to TRBJ1-6; 8 bases are shared with TRBD1. Trimming took 4 bases from V and 5 from J; bases not matched to a gene: 7. The CDR3 extends over 16 amino acids. Germline CDR1 and CDR2: MNHNS and SASEGT. The chain's CDR3 is CASSVLDRGDNSPLHF. The CDR3 DNA follows: TGTGCCAGCAGTGTACTAGACAGGGGTGATAATTCACCCCTCCACTTT.

The chain is built from TRBV14 and TRBJ2-3; TRBD1 might be the D (6 bases). CDR1 is SGHDN and CDR2 is FVKESK in the germline V gene. V was clipped by 0 bases and J by 3 bases, with 10 bases between them. The CDR3 consists of 15 residues. The CDR3: CASSQDPGATDTQYF. The DNA for the CDR3 is TGTGCCAGCAGCCAAGACCCAGGGGCGACAGATACGCAGTATTTT.

The chain has TRBV6-2 or TRBV6-3 and TRBJ1-2; 11 bases agree with TRBD1. This CDR3 comprises 15 residues. Germline lookup yields CDR1 MNHEY and CDR2 SVGEGT. J lost 7 bases, V lost 1 base, and 5 bases had no gene match. The CDR3 nucleotides read TGTGCCAGCAGTTACTTTGGACAGGGGGCAGTTGGCTACACCTTC. It specifies CASSYFGQGAVGYTF.

The rearrangement uses TRBV9 and TRBJ1-6; possible D gene TRBD1, 6 bases. Germline V gene lookup returns CDR1 SGDLS and CDR2 YYNGEE. V lost 3 bases and J lost 9, with 7 bases in between. The CDR3 is made up of 12 amino acids. The CDR3 DNA follows: TGTGCCAGCAGCGAAGGGGGTTCACCCCTCCACTTT. Its protein product is CASSEGGSPLHF.

The chain uses TRBV27 and TRBJ1-1; 10 bases agree with TRBD1. The CDR3 is made up of 16 amino acids. V lost 5 bases, J lost 4 bases, and 10 bases stayed unmatched. Germline V gene data show CDR1 as MNHEY and CDR2 as SMNVEV (reference sequence). The CDR3 DNA reads TGTGCCAGCAGTACCCGGGACAGGGGTGTCGGCACTGAAGCTTTCTTT. This codes for CASSTRDRGVGTEAFF.

This rearrangement joins TRBV7-2 to TRBJ2-2, with D maybe TRBD2 (6 bases). In germline, CDR1 is SGHTA, CDR2 FQGNSA. V dropped 5 bases and J dropped 1 base, with 17 bases sitting between them. The CDR3 is 17 residues long. DNA for the CDR3: TGTGCCAGCAGCCCGGGACGGACTATCGGGAACACCGGGGAGCTGTTTTTT. Its translation is CASSPGRTIGNTGELFF.

CDR3 DNA: TGCGCCAGCAGCCTAAGCGGGGGGGCCCGGGATGAGCAGTTCTTC. Amino acid sequence: CASSLSGGARDEQFF. The chain has TRBV5-1 and TRBJ2-1, with TRBD2 matching 10 bases. The CDR3 has 15 amino acids. Unmatched junction bases numbered 9, after V lost 4 bases and J lost 8 bases. Germline V gives CDR1 SGHRS, CDR2 YFSETQ.